The 14 T cell receptor beta chains given below trace back to one sample, sequenced in a study of blood T cell repertoires in COVID-19. Method: immunoSEQ multiplex PCR; TCRdb's copy keeps in-frame clones and lacks some. Of approximately 260,000 clones in the sample, roughly 87% are singletons; the top ten hold around 7.8%. The sequenced material came from peripheral blood. These receptors were collected from a man aged 55-75 years who had recovered from COVID-19.

This chain links TRBV28 with TRBJ1-2; 8 nucleotides agree with TRBD1. Germline CDR1 MDHEN, CDR2 SYDVKM. V shed 2 bases, J shed 6 bases, and the junction held 14 bases outside the gene matches. This CDR3 is 17 amino acids long. CDR3 in DNA: TGTGCCAGCAGTTTAGAGGGGGGGCAGGGGGCAATCAATGGCTACACCTTC. It is translated as CASSLEGGQGAINGYTF.

A remark on this clone: This specimen includes other DNA sequences encoding the same CDR3. The genes are TRBV5-1 and TRBJ2-5, with 7 positions matching TRBD1. V shed 0 bases and J 4 bases; nucleotides not matched to a gene: 6. Germline lookup yields CDR1 SGHRS and CDR2 YFSETQ. CDR3 length equals 15 residues. CDR3 sequence reads: CASSLGQGVGETQYF. The CDR3 DNA reads as TGCGCCAGCAGCTTGGGTCAGGGGGTTGGAGAGACCCAGTACTTC.

The chain employs TRBV27 and TRBJ1-2; a weak D match, TRBD1 (5 bases). This CDR3 region has 14 residues. Germline-derived CDR1 and CDR2 are MNHEY and SMNVEV (reference sequence). V lost 11 bases and J lost 8, with 24 bases in between. Written as DNA, the CDR3 is TGTGCCTACCCAGCGGGGACTAGCCGAGCGGGCTACACCTTC. Residues: CAYPAGTSRAGYTF.

This sequence joins TRBV3-1 (or the pseudogene TRBV3-2) and TRBJ2-5; D is perhaps TRBD1 (6 bases). The CDR3 is made up of 13 amino acids. The V and J ends lost 4 bases and 3 bases respectively, with 9 bases between them. Germline V gene sequence: CDR1 LGHDT, CDR2 YNNKEL (reference sequence). CDR3 bases: TGTGCCAGCAGCCGGGCAGGGGAAGAGACCCAGTACTTC. Protein: CASSRAGEETQYF.

The chain joins TRBV5-8 to TRBJ2-7, with TRBD2 as a possible D gene (5 bases). V gave up 4 bases and J gave up 3 bases, with 14 bases separating them. CDR1 is SGHTS and CDR2 is YDEGEE in the germline V gene. CDR3 length: 14 residues. The CDR3 DNA reads as TGTGCCAGCAGCCTGGCTGGGAGCAACTACGAGCAGTACGTC. Translated: CASSLAGSNYEQYV.

V gene TRBV20-1 combines with J gene TRBJ2-1, with a possible D match to TRBD1 (6 bases). CDR3 length: 11 residues. Germline loops: CDR1 DFQATT, CDR2 SNEGSKA (reference sequence). V dropped 3 bases and J dropped 15 bases, with 15 bases sitting between them. The CDR3 here is CSASKGDSMFF. The CDR3 DNA sequence: TGCAGTGCTAGTAAGGGGGATTCAATGTTCTTC.

V is TRBV10-3 and J is TRBJ2-2; D is uncertain. V lost 3 bases, J lost 8 bases, and 10 bases lay in between. Germline CDR1 and CDR2: ENHRY and SYGVKD. The CDR3 has 13 amino acids. The CDR3 coding sequence is TGTGCCATCAGTGATGATGTGAGGGGGGAGCTGTTTTTT. This translates into CAISDDVRGELFF.

The chain employs TRBV11-2 and TRBJ1-6; D unclear. The CDR3 spans 16 residues. CDR1 is SGHAT, CDR2 FQNNGV, per germline. V lost 2 bases, J lost 5 bases, and 13 bases lay in between. The CDR3 coding sequence is TGTGCCAGCAGCTTACTTCCCCCCCAGAATAATTCACCCCTCCACTTT. It encodes CASSLLPPQNNSPLHF.

The rearrangement uses TRBV5-1 and TRBJ2-1, with D tentatively TRBD2 (5 bases). CDR3 size: 15 residues. The V end was cut by 4 bases, the J end by 8 bases, with 19 bases between. Germline CDR1 and CDR2: SGHRS and YFSETQ. The CDR3 DNA reads as TGCGCCAGCAGCGATTCCCGGCGCGGGTCCGATGAGCAGTTCTTC. It yields the protein CASSDSRRGSDEQFF.

This rearrangement joins TRBV5-4 to TRBJ1-1, with 9 bases lining up with TRBD1. This CDR3 spans 13 amino acids. Germline CDR1 SGHNT, CDR2 YYREEE (reference sequence). V shed 4 bases, J shed 6 bases, and the junction held 4 bases outside the gene matches. CDR3 bases: TGTGCCAGCAGCAGCCGGGACAGGGCTGAAGCTTTCTTT. This gives the protein CASSSRDRAEAFF.

This clone was recorded once. The rearrangement links TRBV19 to TRBJ2-2; D perhaps matches TRBD1 (6 bases). This CDR3 is built from 17 residues. Germline V lookup: CDR1 LNHDA, CDR2 SQIVND (reference sequence). V was pared by 1 base and J by 3 bases, with 15 bases between. CDR3 nucleotides: TGTGCCAGTAGTATAGCATCCTGGTCAGGGGACACCGGGGAGCTGTTTTTT. Protein: CASSIASWSGDTGELFF.

The rearrangement links TRBV28 to TRBJ1-5; D gene unclear. The germline V gene has CDR1 MDHEN and CDR2 SYDVKM. Trimming removed 6 bases at V and 9 bases at J, with 9 bases between. The CDR3 has 11 amino acids. CDR3: CASRRAGPQHF. The CDR3 DNA reads TGTGCCAGCAGGCGCGCAGGGCCCCAGCATTTT. The full variable domain, completed using reference TRBV28 and TRBJ1-5, is DVKVTQSSRYLVKRTGEKVFLECVQDMDHENMFWYRQDPGLGLRLIYFSYDVKMKEKGDIPEGYSVSREKKERFSLILESASTNQTSMYLCASRRAGPQHFGDGTRLSIL.

The chain couples TRBV5-5 to TRBJ1-1, with TRBD1 matching over 7 bases. The length of the CDR3 is 15 residues. Germline V gene data show CDR1 as SGHKS and CDR2 as YYEKEE (reference sequence). The V and J ends lost 4 bases and 0 bases, in that order; junction bases with no gene match: 6. CDR3 DNA sequence: TGTGCCAGCAGCGTAACGACAGGGATGAACACTGAAGCTTTCTTT. Amino acids: CASSVTTGMNTEAFF.

The genes are TRBV30 and TRBJ2-3; 7 positions agree with TRBD2. Germline CDR1 reads GTSNPN; CDR2 reads SVGIG (reference sequence). Trimming removed 3 bases from V and 2 bases from J; junction bases left unmatched: 5. This CDR3 has 14 residues. This CDR3 is CAWSDSGHTDTQYF. The CDR3 bases are TGTGCCTGGAGCGATAGCGGGCACACAGATACGCAGTATTTT. Full variable domain (outside the CDR3, taken from reference TRBV30 and TRBJ2-3): SQTIHQWPATLVQPVGSPLSLECTVEGTSNPNLYWYRQAAGRGLQLLFYSVGIGQISSEVPQNLSASRPQDRQFILSSKKLLLSDSGFYLCAWSDSGHTDTQYFGPGTRLTVL.